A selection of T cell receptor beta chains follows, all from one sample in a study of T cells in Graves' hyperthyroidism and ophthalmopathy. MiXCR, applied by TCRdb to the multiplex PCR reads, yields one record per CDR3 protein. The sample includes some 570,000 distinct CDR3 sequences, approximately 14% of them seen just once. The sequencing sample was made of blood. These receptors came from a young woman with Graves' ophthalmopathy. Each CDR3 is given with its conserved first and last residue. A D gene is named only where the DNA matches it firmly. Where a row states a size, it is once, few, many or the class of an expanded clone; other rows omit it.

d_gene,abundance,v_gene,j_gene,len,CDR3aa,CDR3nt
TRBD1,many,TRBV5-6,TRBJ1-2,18,CASSLERGTAAFNYGYTF,TGTGCCAGCAGCTTGGAACGAGGGACAGCTGCCTTTAACTATGGCTACACCTTC
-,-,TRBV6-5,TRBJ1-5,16,CASSYYRRGGNQPQHF,TGTGCCAGCAGTTACTATCGAAGGGGTGGCAATCAGCCCCAGCATTTT
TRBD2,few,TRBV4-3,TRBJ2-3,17,CASSRALAASRPDTQYF,TGCGCCAGCAGCCGTGCACTAGCGGCCTCCAGGCCAGATACGCAGTATTTT
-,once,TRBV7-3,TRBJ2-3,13,CASSTTRTDTQYF,TGTGCCAGCAGCACGACTCGCACAGATACGCAGTATTTT
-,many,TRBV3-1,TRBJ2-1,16,CASSPPGHGLRNEQFF,TGTGCCAGCAGCCCGCCGGGACACGGACTTCGAAATGAGCAGTTCTTC
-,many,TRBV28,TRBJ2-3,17,CASSSPMGGTQSDTQYF,TGTGCCAGCAGCTCACCGATGGGCGGGACTCAATCAGATACGCAGTATTTT
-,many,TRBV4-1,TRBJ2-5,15,CASSQDWRGDRTQYF,TGCGCCAGCAGCCAAGATTGGAGGGGGGATCGGACCCAGTACTTC
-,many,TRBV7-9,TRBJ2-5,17,CASSLVEGGGPGETQYF,TGTGCCAGCAGCTTAGTGGAAGGTGGGGGACCAGGAGAGACCCAGTACTTC
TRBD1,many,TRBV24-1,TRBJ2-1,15,CATSESGTGYNEQFF,TGTGCCACCAGTGAGTCCGGGACAGGATACAATGAGCAGTTCTTC
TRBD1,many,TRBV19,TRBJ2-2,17,CASSMNPGQGNTGELFF,TGTGCCAGTAGTATGAATCCGGGACAGGGGAACACCGGGGAGCTGTTTTTT
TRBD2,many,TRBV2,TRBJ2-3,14,CASSEGGGRDTQYF,TGTGCCAGCAGTGAAGGGGGCGGGAGGGATACGCAGTATTTT
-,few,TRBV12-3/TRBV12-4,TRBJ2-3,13,CASSLSGVDTQYF,TGTGCCAGCAGTTTGTCGGGCGTAGATACGCAGTATTTT
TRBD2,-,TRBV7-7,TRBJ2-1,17,CASSSGLAGSSYNEQFF,TGTGCTAGCAGCTCGGGACTAGCGGGCAGCTCCTACAATGAGCAGTTCTTC
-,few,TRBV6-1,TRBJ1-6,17,CASGWGEAWIKNSPLHF,TGTGCCAGCGGTTGGGGGGAGGCTTGGATTAAGAATTCACCCCTCCACTTT
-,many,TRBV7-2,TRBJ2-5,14,CASSFQGNQETQYF,TGTGCCAGCAGCTTTCAGGGCAATCAAGAGACCCAGTACTTC
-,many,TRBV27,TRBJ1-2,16,CASSLKTGQPVYGYTF,TGTGCCAGCAGTTTGAAGACAGGCCAACCCGTCTATGGCTACACCTTC
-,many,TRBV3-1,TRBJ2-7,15,CASSQYGPGQTEQYF,TGTGCCAGCAGCCAATACGGACCGGGACAAACGGAGCAGTACTTC
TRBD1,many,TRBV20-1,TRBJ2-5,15,CSALPGTGWEETQYF,TGCAGTGCGCTGCCTGGGACAGGGTGGGAAGAGACCCAGTACTTC
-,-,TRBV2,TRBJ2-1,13,CATSGSSANEQFF,TGTGCCACCAGTGGATCTAGCGCCAATGAGCAGTTCTTC
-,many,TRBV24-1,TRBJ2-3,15,CATSDLGSPTDTQYF,TGTGCCACCAGTGATTTAGGCAGTCCTACAGATACGCAGTATTTT
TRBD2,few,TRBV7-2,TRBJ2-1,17,CASSYYGGASGYNEQFF,TGTGCCAGCAGCTACTACGGGGGGGCAAGTGGATACAATGAGCAGTTCTTC
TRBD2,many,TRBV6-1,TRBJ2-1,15,CASSLALANYNEQFF,TGTGCCAGCAGTTTGGCACTAGCGAATTACAATGAGCAGTTCTTC
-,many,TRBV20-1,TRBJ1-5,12,CSARRGEQPQHF,TGCAGTGCTAGGAGAGGCGAACAGCCCCAGCATTTT
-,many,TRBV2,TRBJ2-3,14,CASSDFEGADTQYF,TGTGCCAGCAGTGATTTCGAGGGAGCAGATACGCAGTATTTT
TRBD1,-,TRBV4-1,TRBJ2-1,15,CASSHRDRGLYEQFF,TGCGCCAGCAGCCACCGCGACAGGGGGCTCTACGAGCAGTTCTTC
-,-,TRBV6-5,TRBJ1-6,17,CASSYSSGESYNSPLHF,TGTGCCAGCAGTTACTCGAGCGGAGAATCCTATAATTCACCCCTCCACTTT
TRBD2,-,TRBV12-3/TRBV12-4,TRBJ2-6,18,CASLPGGGGGSGANVLTF,TGTGCCAGCCTTCCGGGGGGGGGGGGGGGCTCTGGGGCCAACGTCCTGACTTTC
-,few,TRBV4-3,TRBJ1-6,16,CASSQERRDYNSPLHF,TGCGCCAGCAGCCAAGAGCGGCGGGACTATAATTCACCCCTCCACTTT
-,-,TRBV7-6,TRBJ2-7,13,CASSPTGSLEQYF,TGTGCCAGCAGCCCTACAGGGAGCCTCGAGCAGTACTTC
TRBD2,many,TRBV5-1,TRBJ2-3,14,CASSPRSGTDTQYF,TGCGCCAGCAGCCCACGTAGCGGGACAGATACGCAGTATTTT
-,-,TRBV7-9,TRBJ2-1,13,CASSLPAWAEQFF,TGTGCCAGCAGCTTACCCGCCTGGGCTGAGCAGTTCTTC
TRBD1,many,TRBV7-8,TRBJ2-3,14,CASSLGQGADTQYF,TGTGCCAGCAGCTTAGGGCAGGGGGCGGATACGCAGTATTTT
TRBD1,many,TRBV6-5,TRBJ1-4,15,CASSYTGEREEKLFF,TGTGCCAGCAGTTATACAGGGGAAAGGGAGGAAAAACTGTTTTTT
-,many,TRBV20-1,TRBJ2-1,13,CSARLLRWGEQFF,TGCAGTGCTCGATTACTCAGGTGGGGTGAGCAGTTCTTC
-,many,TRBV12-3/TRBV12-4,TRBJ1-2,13,CASSSPDSYGYTF,TGTGCCAGCAGTTCCCCGGACAGCTATGGCTACACCTTC
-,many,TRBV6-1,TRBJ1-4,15,CASSRVRGLNEKLFF,TGTGCCAGCAGTCGGGTCCGGGGCCTTAATGAAAAACTGTTTTTT
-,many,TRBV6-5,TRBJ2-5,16,CASSYSSTGHVETQYF,TGTGCCAGCAGTTACTCGTCAACAGGCCATGTAGAGACCCAGTACTTC
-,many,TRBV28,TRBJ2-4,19,CASSARHLALPRGKNIQYF,TGTGCCAGCAGTGCCCGACACCTGGCACTCCCACGGGGCAAAAACATTCAGTACTTC
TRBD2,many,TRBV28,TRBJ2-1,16,CASSLFGPSGSNEQFF,TGTGCCAGCAGTTTATTCGGGCCTAGCGGGAGTAATGAGCAGTTCTTC
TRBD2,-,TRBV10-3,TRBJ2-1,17,CAISDPPVASGISEQFF,TGTGCCATCAGTGACCCGCCGGTGGCTAGCGGGATCAGTGAGCAGTTCTTC
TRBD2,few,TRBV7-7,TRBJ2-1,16,CASSLDPAGGLGEQFF,TGTGCTAGCAGCTTAGATCCAGCGGGAGGGCTAGGTGAGCAGTTCTTC
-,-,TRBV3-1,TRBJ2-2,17,CATSENIWGTNTGELFF,TGTGCCACCTCAGAAAACATATGGGGGACTAACACCGGGGAGCTGTTTTTT
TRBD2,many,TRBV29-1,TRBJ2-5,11,CSVGGRETQYF,TGCAGCGTCGGGGGGAGAGAGACCCAGTACTTC
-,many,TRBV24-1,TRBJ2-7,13,CATSDLEDGWLYF,TGTGCCACCAGTGATTTGGAGGACGGGTGGCTGTACTTC
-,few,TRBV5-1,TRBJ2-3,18,CASSGRSGTQKGADTQYF,TGCGCCAGCAGCGGCAGATCCGGGACACAAAAGGGGGCAGATACGCAGTATTTT
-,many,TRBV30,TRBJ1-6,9,CASGPPLHF,TGTGCCTCCGGCCCCCCCCTCCACTTT
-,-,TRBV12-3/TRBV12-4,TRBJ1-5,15,CASRRSGNIGQPQHF,TGTGCCAGCAGACGGTCGGGAAATATAGGTCAGCCCCAGCATTTT
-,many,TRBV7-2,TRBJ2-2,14,CASSLGTYTGELFF,TGTGCCAGCAGCCTCGGGACTTACACCGGGGAGCTGTTTTTT
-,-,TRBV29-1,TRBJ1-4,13,CSVREGTNEKLFF,TGCAGCGTTCGCGAGGGAACTAATGAAAAACTGTTTTTT
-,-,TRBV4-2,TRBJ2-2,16,CASSQDNFRDPGELFF,TGTGCCAGCAGCCAAGATAACTTTAGGGACCCCGGGGAGCTGTTTTTT
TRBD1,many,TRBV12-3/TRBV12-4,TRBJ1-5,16,CASRRARGQGNQPQHF,TGTGCCAGCAGACGGGCCAGGGGGCAGGGCAATCAGCCCCAGCATTTT
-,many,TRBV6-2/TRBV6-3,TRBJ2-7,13,CASNPLSSYEQYF,TGTGCCAGCAACCCACTTTCGTCTTACGAGCAGTACTTC
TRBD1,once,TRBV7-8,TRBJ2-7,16,CASSLQGQGVHYEQYF,TGTGCCAGCAGCTTACAAGGACAGGGCGTCCACTACGAGCAGTACTTC
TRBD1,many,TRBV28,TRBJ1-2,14,CASTGTGANYGYTF,TGTGCCAGCACCGGGACAGGAGCTAACTATGGCTACACCTTC